Below, one T cell receptor beta chain is given with its context. The record originates from a study of blood T cell repertoires in COVID-19. Looking at the study overall: Specimens from acute and convalescent COVID-19 originated in the United States, Italy and Spain. PBMCs, B-cell-depleted T cells, or T cells provided the cDNA or gDNA that made up the material.

Germline loops: CDR1 SGDLS, CDR2 YYNGEE. V was shortened by 4 bases and J by 3 bases, with 14 bases between the two germline ends. This CDR3 has 14 amino acids. As processed by the authors: Estimated nucleated cell counts came from reference gene primer amplification. Sequencing was performed with immunoSEQ multiplex PCR; in TCRdb, only in-frame clones are kept and a portion is missing. The V and J calls and clone size come from that table; D and trimming were worked out from the DNA. Among approximately 260,000 clones listed, 75% to 95% were seen once. Cohort 3 recovery required two negative PCRs, clearance, or symptom resolution.

The sequence came from a woman aged 18-29 years who had recovered from COVID-19. The J gene is TRBJ2-7, the V gene TRBV9, with a possible D match to TRBD2 (6 bases). Sequencing was performed on PBMCs or T cells enriched from blood (not recorded which). The DNA for the CDR3 is TGTGCCAGCAGCCCCGCCGGACTACTCTACGAGCAGTACTTC. It specifies CASSPAGLLYEQYF.